This T cell receptor (beta chain) is from a study of blood T cell repertoires in COVID-19 (dated by TCRdb to the early 2020s). Background on the whole study: Samples from collaborators originated in the United States, Italy and Spain and spanned both the acute and convalescent phases of COVID-19. A freely available public database, intended as a resource for researchers studying the immune response to SARS-CoV-2, is where the repertoires were released. The material from the prospective study consisted of cDNA or gDNA derived from T cells, B-cell-depleted T cells, or PBMCs. Nearly every sample came with metadata listing a de-identified subject ID, COVID-19 status, age in years and sex. Samples were obtained from the ongoing ImmuneRACE study (first 160 participants) and from some 1,300 subjects provided by 6 global collaborators. HLA class I and class II types, where available, came from metadata supplied by the sample provider rather than from assay-based typing. Deeply sampled blood TCRbeta repertoires from subjects exposed to, actively infected with, or recovered from COVID-19 were included in the dataset. Study-wide conclusions, independent of this receptor: How much clinical and demographic metadata was included differed by source and by participant, and the metadata was provided uncurated.

The CDR3 spans 15 residues, from the cysteine through the phenylalanine. Left in the record is the CDR3 DNA by itself, 45 bases read in frame from the first base. Here V drops 5 bases and J drops 6 bases, and the junction holds 9 bases not matched to any gene. CDR1 is given as MNHEY and CDR2 as SVGAGI, both from the germline V gene. The immunoSEQ Assay, a bias-controlled multiplex PCR, was used to amplify TCRbeta CDR3 regions from genomic DNA. On the authors' methods: Nucleated cell counts per sample were estimated from amplification of reference gene primers within the assay. To quantify the absolute abundance of each unique TCRbeta CDR3 rearrangement, sequence reads were collapsed and filtered. For each sample, productive Simpson clonality was calculated as the square root of Simpson's diversity index over productive rearrangements. This immuneACCESS table, as held by TCRdb, lists in-frame sequences with V and J called but not all clones. Of the missing ones, under half trace to an unresolved V gene in checked studies; the others have no known cause. V and J calls and clone size are given by that table; D and trimming were obtained from the DNA. This sample has tens of thousands of clones in its table, and roughly 86% of those were observed once. The top ten clones comprise 3.5% to 4.5% of the sample.

Comment on this clone: No cognate antigen has been identified for it. No base qualities exist here, and no much larger clone lies one base off it.

The collaborating institutions used their own protocols to collect whole blood in K2EDTA tubes. Collaborator samples were shipped for TCRbeta analysis as frozen whole blood, isolated PBMCs, or DNA extracted from either sample type. This receptor was identified in a man between 50 and 59 years old with active COVID-19. Sequencing was performed on peripheral blood. The chain is assembled from TRBV6-5 and TRBJ1-1, with 10 bases aligning to TRBD1. In nucleotides, the sequence is TGTGCCAGCAGTAAACCCGGGACAGGGGACGCTGAAGCTTTCTTT. The encoded protein is CASSKPGTGDAEAFF.